The source of this T cell receptor beta chain is a study of monozygotic twins with inflammatory bowel disease. From its re-call of the 5' RACE reads, TCRdb lists each CDR3 protein once, without DNA. The table lists more than 300,000 distinct CDR3 sequences. The germline CDR1 and CDR2 sequences are DFQATT and SNEGSKA (reference sequence). This CDR3 is built from 14 residues. This receptor was obtained from a human donor with ulcerative colitis or Crohn's disease, or a healthy co-twin of an affected twin (not recorded which). Sample: blood. The chain couples TRBV20-1 to TRBJ2-3. CDR3 region: CSARGERVTDTQYF.